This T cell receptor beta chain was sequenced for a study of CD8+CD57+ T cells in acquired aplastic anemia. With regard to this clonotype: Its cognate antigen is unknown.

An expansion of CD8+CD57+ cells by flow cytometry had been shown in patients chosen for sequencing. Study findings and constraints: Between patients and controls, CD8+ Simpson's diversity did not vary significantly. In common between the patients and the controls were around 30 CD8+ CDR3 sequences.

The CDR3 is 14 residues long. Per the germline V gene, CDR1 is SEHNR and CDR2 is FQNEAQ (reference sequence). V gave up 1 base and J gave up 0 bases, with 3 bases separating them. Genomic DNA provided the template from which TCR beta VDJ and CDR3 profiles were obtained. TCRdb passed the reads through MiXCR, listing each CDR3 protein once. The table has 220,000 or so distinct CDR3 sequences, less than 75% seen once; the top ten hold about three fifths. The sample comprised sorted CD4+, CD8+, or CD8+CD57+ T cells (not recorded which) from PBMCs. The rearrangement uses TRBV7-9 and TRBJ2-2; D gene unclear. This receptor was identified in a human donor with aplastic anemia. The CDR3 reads CASSLDANTGELFF. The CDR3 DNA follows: TGTGCCAGCAGCTTAGATGCGAACACCGGGGAGCTGTTTTTT.